The T cell receptor (beta chain) described here comes from a study of human T cells and chemical hapten exposure. Time point reported: patch test 3, about 24 weeks after DPC sensitization. As for treatment: therapeutic diphenylcyclopropenone sensitization with weekly scalp DPC. Alopecia patients deemed DPC-suitable, aged 18 to 70, excluding pregnancy. The sample holds a few counts of this clonotype. The CDR3 runs to 12 residues. Germline lookup yields CDR1 SGHTA and CDR2 FQGNSA. V lost 4 bases, J lost 7 bases, and 11 bases lay in between. TCRdb reprocessed the RACE reads via MiXCR and lists one record per CDR3 protein. Among about 170,000 distinct CDR3 sequences listed, 25% to 30% were seen once.

This chain joins TRBV7-2 and TRBJ2-7; D is possibly TRBD2 (5 bases). The sample consisted of whole blood, taken in connection with sensitization to the hapten diphenylcyclopropenone (DPC). This receptor was obtained from a woman under 30 with alopecia areata. Some clones in this sample may be carry-over from other donors' samples. The CDR3 spells CASSWTLAEQYF. CDR3 DNA: TGTGCCAGCAGCTGGACCTTAGCGGAGCAGTACTTC.